Listed below are T cell receptor beta chains from one sample, sequenced in a study of a mutant IDH1 vaccine in newly diagnosed glioma. For these receptors, no antigen is known. Libraries were prepared by immunoSEQ multiplex PCR; TCRdb keeps only in-frame clonotypes and omits some of them. The data contain approximately 84,000 clones, 80% to 90% of them seen just once; the ten biggest clones take up roughly 5.2%. The starting material was PBMCs, obtained from a glioma patient whose treatment included an IDH1 peptide vaccine. The receptors were sampled from a man in his forties with glioma. Each CDR3 is given with its conserved first and last residue. The order of the fields is D gene, clone size, J gene, V gene, CDR3 DNA, CDR3 protein. A D gene is named only where the DNA matches it firmly. Clone size, where shown, is once, few, many, or a class for clones that have expanded.

D gene: -; clone size: -; J gene: TRBJ1-3; V gene: TRBV7-8; CDR3 DNA: TGTGCCAGCAGCTTCGTCCCAGGCTCTGGAAACACCATATATTTT; CDR3 protein: CASSFVPGSGNTIYF
D gene: -; clone size: -; J gene: TRBJ1-3; V gene: TRBV30; CDR3 DNA: TGTGCCTGGAGTGTCTGGAGGTCCTTAAGCTCTGGAAACACCATATATTTT; CDR3 protein: CAWSVWRSLSSGNTIYF
D gene: -; clone size: -; J gene: TRBJ2-2; V gene: TRBV19; CDR3 DNA: TGTGCCAGTAGTGGACAGACGGTATACACCGGGGAGCTGTTTTTT; CDR3 protein: CASSGQTVYTGELFF
D gene: -; clone size: -; J gene: TRBJ1-1; V gene: TRBV7-2; CDR3 DNA: TGTGCCAGCAGCTTTGATCTTGAAGCTTTCTTT; CDR3 protein: CASSFDLEAFF
D gene: -; clone size: -; J gene: TRBJ2-2; V gene: TRBV29-1; CDR3 DNA: TGCAGCGGGGTACTCACCGGGGAGCTGTTTTTT; CDR3 protein: CSGVLTGELFF
D gene: -; clone size: -; J gene: TRBJ1-3; V gene: TRBV7-2; CDR3 DNA: TGTGCCAGCAGCCCAAGACAGTCTTTCTCTGGAAACACCATATATTTT; CDR3 protein: CASSPRQSFSGNTIYF
D gene: TRBD2; clone size: -; J gene: TRBJ2-7; V gene: TRBV4-3; CDR3 DNA: TGCGCCAGCAGCCCAGGACTAGAATCGGGGGAGCAGTACTTC; CDR3 protein: CASSPGLESGEQYF
D gene: TRBD1; clone size: -; J gene: TRBJ1-4; V gene: TRBV5-6; CDR3 DNA: TGTGCCAGCAGCTGGGGACAGGGCTGGGAAAAACTGTTTTTT; CDR3 protein: CASSWGQGWEKLFF
D gene: TRBD2; clone size: -; J gene: TRBJ2-1; V gene: TRBV30; CDR3 DNA: TGTGCCTGGACTAGCGGGAGGTCCTACAATGAGCAGTTCTTC; CDR3 protein: CAWTSGRSYNEQFF
D gene: -; clone size: -; J gene: TRBJ2-6; V gene: TRBV7-8; CDR3 DNA: TGTGCCAGCAGCTCCCGACCAGTATCGTACTCTGGGGCCAACGTCCTGACTTTC; CDR3 protein: CASSSRPVSYSGANVLTF
D gene: -; clone size: -; J gene: TRBJ1-5; V gene: TRBV18; CDR3 DNA: TGTGCCAGCTCCCCACGGAGCAATCAGCCCCAGCATTTT; CDR3 protein: CASSPRSNQPQHF
D gene: TRBD2; clone size: -; J gene: TRBJ2-7; V gene: TRBV5-4; CDR3 DNA: TGTGCCAGCAGCTCCGATCCGACTAGCAGCCACGAGCAGTACTTC; CDR3 protein: CASSSDPTSSHEQYF
D gene: TRBD1; clone size: -; J gene: TRBJ2-3; V gene: TRBV6-5; CDR3 DNA: TGTGCCAGCAGGCTGACAGGGGGCACAGATACGCAGTATTTT; CDR3 protein: CASRLTGGTDTQYF
D gene: -; clone size: -; J gene: TRBJ1-2; V gene: TRBV19; CDR3 DNA: TGTGCCAGTACTGAGCAGGGGTACGGCTACACCTTC; CDR3 protein: CASTEQGYGYTF
D gene: -; clone size: -; J gene: TRBJ2-7; V gene: TRBV5-6; CDR3 DNA: TGTGCCAGCAGCTTGTCTGGGACCCCGACCTACGAGCAGTACTTC; CDR3 protein: CASSLSGTPTYEQYF
D gene: -; clone size: -; J gene: TRBJ1-5; V gene: TRBV19; CDR3 DNA: TGTGCCAGTAGTCTTCGGGGGGCCAGGGCTTCGGATCATCAGCCCCAGCATTTT; CDR3 protein: CASSLRGARASDHQPQHF
D gene: -; clone size: -; J gene: TRBJ1-2; V gene: TRBV19; CDR3 DNA: TGTGCCGTAAGCAACAGTCCCTATGGCTACACCTTC; CDR3 protein: CAVSNSPYGYTF
D gene: TRBD1; clone size: -; J gene: TRBJ1-5; V gene: TRBV6-6; CDR3 DNA: TGTGCCAGCAGCGGACAGGGACTTCGCAATCAGCCCCAGCATTTT; CDR3 protein: CASSGQGLRNQPQHF
D gene: -; clone size: -; J gene: TRBJ1-1; V gene: TRBV28; CDR3 DNA: TGTGCCAGCACAGGGGCCATGAACACTGAAGCTTTCTTT; CDR3 protein: CASTGAMNTEAFF
D gene: TRBD2; clone size: -; J gene: TRBJ2-1; V gene: TRBV5-4; CDR3 DNA: TGTGCCAGCAGCTTGGGGCGGGAGGGCCGTGAGCAGTTCTTC; CDR3 protein: CASSLGREGREQFF
D gene: -; clone size: -; J gene: TRBJ1-4; V gene: TRBV30; CDR3 DNA: TGTGCCTGGAGTGTAAGCCGAGACAGTAGTAATGAAAAACTGTTTTTT; CDR3 protein: CAWSVSRDSSNEKLFF
D gene: -; clone size: -; J gene: TRBJ1-1; V gene: TRBV28; CDR3 DNA: TGTGCCAGCAGTTTAGAGGGGAAAGCTTTCTTT; CDR3 protein: CASSLEGKAFF
D gene: -; clone size: -; J gene: TRBJ1-2; V gene: TRBV5-1; CDR3 DNA: TGCGCCAGCAGCTTGGAGGCAAGCGGGTATGGCTACACCTTC; CDR3 protein: CASSLEASGYGYTF
D gene: TRBD2; clone size: once; J gene: TRBJ2-2; V gene: TRBV27; CDR3 DNA: TGTGCCAGCGCGGGGACTATGAACACCGGGGAGCTGTTTTTT; CDR3 protein: CASAGTMNTGELFF
D gene: TRBD1; clone size: -; J gene: TRBJ2-7; V gene: TRBV30; CDR3 DNA: TGTGCCTGGAGTGCAGGGACAGGGGGCTCCTACGAGCAGTACTTC; CDR3 protein: CAWSAGTGGSYEQYF
D gene: TRBD1; clone size: -; J gene: TRBJ1-1; V gene: TRBV4-1; CDR3 DNA: TGCGCCAGCACCGTACAGGGGGTATTCACTGAAGCTTTCTTT; CDR3 protein: CASTVQGVFTEAFF
D gene: TRBD2; clone size: -; J gene: TRBJ2-7; V gene: TRBV27; CDR3 DNA: TGTGCCAGCAGTTTAAATCCGGGAGGGTCCTACGAGCAGTACTTC; CDR3 protein: CASSLNPGGSYEQYF
D gene: TRBD1; clone size: -; J gene: TRBJ1-4; V gene: TRBV27; CDR3 DNA: TGTGCCAGCAGTTCACTACCCCGGGACAGGGGTGAAAAACTGTTTTTT; CDR3 protein: CASSSLPRDRGEKLFF
D gene: TRBD1; clone size: -; J gene: TRBJ2-7; V gene: TRBV5-4; CDR3 DNA: TGTGCCAGCAGCTGGGACAGGAACTCCTACGAGCAGTACTTC; CDR3 protein: CASSWDRNSYEQYF
D gene: TRBD2; clone size: -; J gene: TRBJ2-1; V gene: TRBV4-2; CDR3 DNA: TGTGCCAGCAGCCGCCTAGCGGGGAGCTCCTACAATGAGCAGTTCTTC; CDR3 protein: CASSRLAGSSYNEQFF
D gene: TRBD2; clone size: -; J gene: TRBJ2-2; V gene: TRBV4-2; CDR3 DNA: TGTGCCAGCAGCCAAGAGCGGAGCGGGAGCGGTACCGGGGAGCTGTTTTTT; CDR3 protein: CASSQERSGSGTGELFF
D gene: TRBD2; clone size: once; J gene: TRBJ2-3; V gene: TRBV4-1; CDR3 DNA: TGCGCCAGCAGCCCAGCGGGAGGCTCAGATACGCAGTATTTT; CDR3 protein: CASSPAGGSDTQYF
D gene: -; clone size: -; J gene: TRBJ1-2; V gene: TRBV27; CDR3 DNA: TGTGCCAGCAGTAGGTTGACCTTCGGGGAGACTAACTATGGCTACACCTTC; CDR3 protein: CASSRLTFGETNYGYTF
D gene: -; clone size: -; J gene: TRBJ1-1; V gene: TRBV10-3; CDR3 DNA: TGTGCCACGGCGGCAGAGTCGGGCACTGAAGCTTTCTTT; CDR3 protein: CATAAESGTEAFF
D gene: TRBD2; clone size: once; J gene: TRBJ2-3; V gene: TRBV30; CDR3 DNA: TGTGCCTGGGCCGGGACTAGCGGGAGTACGAAAGATACGCAGTATTTT; CDR3 protein: CAWAGTSGSTKDTQYF
D gene: -; clone size: once; J gene: TRBJ2-4; V gene: TRBV4-2; CDR3 DNA: TGTGCCAGCAGCCAAGATCGGGGGTCCAAAAACATTCAGTACTTC; CDR3 protein: CASSQDRGSKNIQYF
D gene: -; clone size: -; J gene: TRBJ1-1; V gene: TRBV6-6; CDR3 DNA: TGTGCCAGCAGTTACCTACTCAACACTGAAGCTTTCTTT; CDR3 protein: CASSYLLNTEAFF
D gene: TRBD2; clone size: -; J gene: TRBJ2-7; V gene: TRBV6-6; CDR3 DNA: TGTGCCAGCAGTTATCTACAGCGGGGATCCTACGAGCAGTACTTC; CDR3 protein: CASSYLQRGSYEQYF
D gene: TRBD2; clone size: -; J gene: TRBJ2-5; V gene: TRBV4-3; CDR3 DNA: TGCGCCAGCAGCCAAGAAGGGACTAGCGGGAGGGGAGAGACCCAGTACTTC; CDR3 protein: CASSQEGTSGRGETQYF
D gene: -; clone size: -; J gene: TRBJ2-7; V gene: TRBV2; CDR3 DNA: TGTGCCAGCAGCATCGTTTCGGGGGGCCTCCCCTACGAGCAGTACTTC; CDR3 protein: CASSIVSGGLPYEQYF
D gene: TRBD1; clone size: -; J gene: TRBJ1-2; V gene: TRBV5-4; CDR3 DNA: TGTGCCAGCAGCTTGGGGTCAGGGGGATATGGCTACACCTTC; CDR3 protein: CASSLGSGGYGYTF
D gene: -; clone size: -; J gene: TRBJ1-2; V gene: TRBV7-9; CDR3 DNA: TGTGCCAGCAGCTTAGCGGACCGCTATACCTTC; CDR3 protein: CASSLADRYTF
D gene: -; clone size: -; J gene: TRBJ2-5; V gene: TRBV27; CDR3 DNA: TGTGCCAGCAGTTACAGGAACCAAGAGACCCAGTACTTC; CDR3 protein: CASSYRNQETQYF
D gene: -; clone size: -; J gene: TRBJ1-5; V gene: TRBV5-8; CDR3 DNA: TGTGCCAGCAGCCTATTTTCCGGGACGGGAATTTATAGCAATCAGCCCCAGCATTTT; CDR3 protein: CASSLFSGTGIYSNQPQHF